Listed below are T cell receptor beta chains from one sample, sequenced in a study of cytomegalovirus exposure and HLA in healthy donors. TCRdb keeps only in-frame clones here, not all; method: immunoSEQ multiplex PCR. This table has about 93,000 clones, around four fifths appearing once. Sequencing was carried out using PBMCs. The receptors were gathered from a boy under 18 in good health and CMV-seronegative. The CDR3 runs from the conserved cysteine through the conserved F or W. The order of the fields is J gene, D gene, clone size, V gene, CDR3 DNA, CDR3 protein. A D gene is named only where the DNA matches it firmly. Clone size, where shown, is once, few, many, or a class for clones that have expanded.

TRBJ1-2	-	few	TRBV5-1	TGCGCCAGCAGCCCGGCGGGGGAAAACTATGGCTACACCTTC	CASSPAGENYGYTF
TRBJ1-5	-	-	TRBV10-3	TGTGCCATCAGTGAGTCCGGGCAGGGAAGGCAGCCCCAGCATTTT	CAISESGQGRQPQHF
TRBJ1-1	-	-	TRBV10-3	TGTGCCATCAGTGAGTCGATTGCAGGTATGAACACTGAAGCTTTCTTT	CAISESIAGMNTEAFF
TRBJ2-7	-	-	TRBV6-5	TGTGCCAGCAGTGCAGGGTCCATCTCCTACGAGCAGTACTTC	CASSAGSISYEQYF
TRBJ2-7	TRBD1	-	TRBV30	TGTGCCTGGGACAGGGAGTCTTACGAGCAGTACTTC	CAWDRESYEQYF
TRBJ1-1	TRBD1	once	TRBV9	TGTGCCAGCAGCGTGGGACAGGGTGGAGCTGAAGCTTTCTTT	CASSVGQGGAEAFF
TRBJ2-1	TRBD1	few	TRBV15	TGTGCCACGTGGGGGACAGCCTACAATGAGCAGTTCTTC	CATWGTAYNEQFF
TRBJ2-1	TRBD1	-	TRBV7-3	TGTGCCAGCAGCCCTGACAGGGGAAGTTACAATGAGCAGTTCTTC	CASSPDRGSYNEQFF
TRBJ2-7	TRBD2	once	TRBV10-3	TGTGCCACCAGCGGGAATGACTACGAGCAGTACTTC	CATSGNDYEQYF
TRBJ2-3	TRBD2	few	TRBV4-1	TGCGCCAGCAGCAACCCCGGACTAGCGGGGGGCCCGAGCACAGATACGCAGTATTTT	CASSNPGLAGGPSTDTQYF
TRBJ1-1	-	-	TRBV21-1	TGTGCCAGCAGCAAGAGCACAGGGGTTTCGAACACTGAAGCTTTCTTT	CASSKSTGVSNTEAFF
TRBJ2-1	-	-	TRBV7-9	TGTGCCAGCAGCTTTTATGAGGAGAATGAGCAGTTCTTC	CASSFYEENEQFF
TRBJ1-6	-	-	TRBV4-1	TGCGCCAGCAGCCAAGCCTTGAGCTCCTATAATTCACCCCTCCACTTT	CASSQALSSYNSPLHF
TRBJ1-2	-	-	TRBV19	TGTGCCAGTAGGAGGAAGGAGCTCTATGGCTACACCTTC	CASRRKELYGYTF
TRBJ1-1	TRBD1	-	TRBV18	TGTGCCAGCTCAGCCCGACAGGGGGCCTCGGACACTGAAGCTTTCTTT	CASSARQGASDTEAFF
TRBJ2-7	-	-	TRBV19	TGTGCCAGTAGTATCTCGGGGAAAGACTACGAGCAGTACTTC	CASSISGKDYEQYF
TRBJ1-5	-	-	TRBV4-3	TGCGCCAGCAGCCAAGAAGCCCCGGCAGGGGCGGGCAATCAGCCCCAGCATTTT	CASSQEAPAGAGNQPQHF
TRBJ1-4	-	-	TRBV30	TGTGCCTGGCTTATAAATGAAAAACTGTTTTTT	CAWLINEKLFF
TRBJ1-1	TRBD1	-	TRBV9	TGTGCCAGCAGCCCCTTGGGGACAGGTGACCGGACTGAAGCTTTCTTT	CASSPLGTGDRTEAFF
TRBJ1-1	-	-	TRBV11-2	TGTGCCAGCAGCTTAGACAGATACACTGAAGCTTTCTTT	CASSLDRYTEAFF
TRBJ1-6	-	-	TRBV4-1	TGCGCCAGCAGGTCAGGACGGGACACAATTTCACCCCTCCACTTT	CASRSGRDTISPLHF
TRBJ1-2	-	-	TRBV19	TGTGCCAGTAGTATAGGCTCGACAGGATACTATGGCTACACCTTC	CASSIGSTGYYGYTF
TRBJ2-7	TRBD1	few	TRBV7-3	TGTGCCAGCAGCTTCCGACAGGGGCCCTACGAGCAGTACTTC	CASSFRQGPYEQYF
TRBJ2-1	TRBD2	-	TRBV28	TGTGCCAGCAGTAGACTAGCCCTCTACAATGAGCAGTTCTTC	CASSRLALYNEQFF
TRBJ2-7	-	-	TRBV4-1	TGCGCCAGCAGCCAGGAGTTCTCGAAACGTGGCGAGCAGTACTTC	CASSQEFSKRGEQYF
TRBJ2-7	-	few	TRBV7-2	TGTGCCAGCAGCTTAGGTGGACAGACCTCCTACGAGCAGTACTTC	CASSLGGQTSYEQYF
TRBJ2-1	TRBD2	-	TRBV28	TGTGCCAGCAGTTTTAGCGGGGTGTACAATGAGCAGTTCTTC	CASSFSGVYNEQFF
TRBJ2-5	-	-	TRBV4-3	TGCGCCAGCAGCCAAGGTGGCGCAGCGGAGACCCAGTACTTC	CASSQGGAAETQYF
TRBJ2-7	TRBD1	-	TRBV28	TGTGCCAGCAGTTCCATGGGACAGGGCCCCTACGAGCAGTACTTC	CASSSMGQGPYEQYF
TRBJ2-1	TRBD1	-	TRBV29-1	TGCAGCGTTGTAGGTTGGACAGGGGGCTCCTACAATGAGCAGTTCTTC	CSVVGWTGGSYNEQFF
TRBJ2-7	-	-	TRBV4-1	TGCGCCAGCAGCCAACCAAACACAGGGTCTCGGCAGTACTTC	CASSQPNTGSRQYF
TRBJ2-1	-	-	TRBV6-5	TGTGCCAGCAGTGTGCAGGGCTCCTACAATGAGCAGTTCTTC	CASSVQGSYNEQFF
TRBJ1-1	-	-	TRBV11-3	TGTGCCAGCAGCTTAGTTGGGAGACAACGAGAAGCTTTCTTT	CASSLVGRQREAFF
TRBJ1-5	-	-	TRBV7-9	TGTGCCAGCAGCTTAGCGTCCAGGGATCAGCCCCAGCATTTT	CASSLASRDQPQHF
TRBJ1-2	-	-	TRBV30	TGTGCCTGGACACTGGACAGTTATGGCTACACCTTC	CAWTLDSYGYTF
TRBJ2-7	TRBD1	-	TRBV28	TGTGCCAGCAGACAAACAGGGGAATACGAGCAGTACTTC	CASRQTGEYEQYF
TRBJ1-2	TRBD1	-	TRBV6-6	TGTGCCAGCAGTTACCTGGACAGGTCTAACTATGGCTACACCTTC	CASSYLDRSNYGYTF
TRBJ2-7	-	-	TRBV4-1	TGCGCCAGCAGCCAGGTTACTAAGAACTACGAGCAGTACTTC	CASSQVTKNYEQYF
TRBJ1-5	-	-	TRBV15	TGTGCCACCAGCAGAGGGACAGTGAGCAATCAGCCCCAGCATTTT	CATSRGTVSNQPQHF
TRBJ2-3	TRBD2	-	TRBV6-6	TGTGCCAGCAGGCCCGGGACTAGCTTCCCCCCGACGCAGTATTTT	CASRPGTSFPPTQYF
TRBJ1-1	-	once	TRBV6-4	TGTGCCAGCAGCTCGACAGCGAACACTGAAGCTTTCTTT	CASSSTANTEAFF
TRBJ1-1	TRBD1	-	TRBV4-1	TGCGCCAGCAGCCAAGATGGACAGGGGGCGAACACTGAAGCTTTCTTT	CASSQDGQGANTEAFF
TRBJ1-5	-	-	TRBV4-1	TGCGCCAGCAGCCAAGATGCGGCAGGGATTAATCAGCCCCAGCATTTT	CASSQDAAGINQPQHF
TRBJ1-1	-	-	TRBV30	TGTGCCTGGAGTCGGGGACAGAACACTGAAGCTTTCTTT	CAWSRGQNTEAFF
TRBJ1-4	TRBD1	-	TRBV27	TGTGCCAGCCGTGACAGGGCGAATGAAAAACTGTTTTTT	CASRDRANEKLFF
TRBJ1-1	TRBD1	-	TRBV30	TGTGCCTGGAGTCTACAGGGGGGTAGCACTGAAGCTTTCTTT	CAWSLQGGSTEAFF
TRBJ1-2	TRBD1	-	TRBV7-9	TGTGCCAGCAGCTCAATGGGACAGGGGACAAACTATGGCTACACCTTC	CASSSMGQGTNYGYTF
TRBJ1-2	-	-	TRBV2	TGTGCCAGCCGAGGGGGATTTTCTGGCTACACCTTC	CASRGGFSGYTF
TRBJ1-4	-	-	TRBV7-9	TGTGCCAGCAGCTTCCCAGGGGCGGGTGAAAAACTGTTTTTT	CASSFPGAGEKLFF
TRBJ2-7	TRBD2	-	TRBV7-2	TGTGCCAGCAGCGCTAGCGGGGGGGCTGGGTACGAGCAGTACTTC	CASSASGGAGYEQYF
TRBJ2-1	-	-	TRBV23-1	TGCGCCAGCAGTCTCAGTCAGGCCCATTACAATGAGCAGTTCTTC	CASSLSQAHYNEQFF
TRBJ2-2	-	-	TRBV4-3	TGCGCCAGCAGCCAAAACAGGGGAGGTAGCACCGGGGAGCTGTTTTTT	CASSQNRGGSTGELFF
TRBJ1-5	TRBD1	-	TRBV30	TGTGCCTGGAGTACCGGGACAGGGGATCAGCCCCAGCATTTT	CAWSTGTGDQPQHF